The next 21 T cell receptor beta chains were all read from a single sample in a study of T-cell reconstitution after alpha-beta-depleted transplantation in children listed by TCRdb under 2016. Receptor libraries were prepared by PCR. TCRdb shows the sequencer as Illumina HiSeq 2500. To normalize quantification of the TCRbeta repertoire, the TCR libraries were built with molecular barcoding that relied on unique molecular identifiers. The public reads were quality trimmed at Q25 with fastp and then assembled into clones with MiXCR by TCRdb, keeping productive beta chains. For every CDR3 protein sequence, its rows merge into one entry that carries the most common genes and DNA. The sample data list about 500,000 distinct CDR3 sequences, and over 25% of these were observed just once. Around 2.5% of the sample is held by the ten biggest clonotypes. The sample in question was PBMCs from the stem cell graft donor, obtained from the stem cell graft. The receptors originated from a human donor who donated a stem cell graft to a child with aplastic anemia.

This clonotype was observed a handful of times. The chain couples TRBV15 to TRBJ2-1, with 9 bases matching TRBD2. The V and J ends lost 5 bases and 4 bases, in that order; junction bases with no gene match: 12. Germline CDR1 is LNHNV and CDR2 is YYDKDF (reference sequence). CDR3 length equals 17 residues. CDR3 sequence (DNA): TGTGCCACCAGCCTCGGCAGACTAGCGGACGCTTACAATGAGCAGTTCTTC. Protein: CATSLGRLADAYNEQFF.

This clonotype was seen only a few times. V gene TRBV7-2 combines with J gene TRBJ2-5; the D gene could be TRBD1 or TRBD2 (5 bases each). CDR1 and CDR2 (germline): SGHTA, FQGNSA. The CDR3 runs 15 residues. Trimming shortened V by 4 bases and J by 2 bases, and 14 bases separated the two germline ends. The CDR3 DNA follows: TGTGCCAGCAGCTCACCGGGACGGGAACAAGAGACCCAGTACTTC. Its protein is CASSSPGREQETQYF.

The rearrangement links TRBV6-1 to TRBJ2-2, with 11 bases identical to TRBD2. The J segment lost 6 bases and the V segment lost 5 bases, leaving 8 bases of the junction unmatched. CDR1 MNHNS and CDR2 SASEGT come from the germline V gene. The CDR3 sequence is 16 residues long. The CDR3 spells CASSPTLSGRAGELFF. The CDR3 DNA is TGTGCCAGCAGTCCAACCCTTAGCGGGAGGGCCGGGGAGCTGTTTTTT.

This clonotype was counted only a few times. The chain joins TRBV6-4 to TRBJ2-1, with TRBD1 matching over 7 bases. This CDR3 comprises 14 residues. Losses at the gene ends were 5 bases for V and 6 bases for J; bases not matched to a gene: 7. CDR1 is MRHNA and CDR2 is SNTAGT in the germline V gene. The CDR3 is CASSPTTGSNEQFF. For the CDR3, the DNA is TGTGCCAGCAGTCCCACGACAGGGTCCAATGAGCAGTTCTTC.

The chain joins TRBV20-1 to TRBJ2-3; D is tentatively TRBD1 or TRBD2 (6 bases each). This CDR3 spans 14 amino acids. V was clipped by 5 bases and J by 3 bases, with 15 bases between them. Germline lookup yields CDR1 DFQATT and CDR2 SNEGSKA (reference sequence). The CDR3 sequence is CSAGGPSRTDTQYF. The CDR3 DNA reads TGCAGTGCTGGGGGGCCCTCTAGAACAGATACGCAGTATTTT.

The chain uses TRBV19 and TRBJ2-3; 14 bases match TRBD2. After removal of 4 bases from V and 3 bases from J, the junction contained 3 bases not matched to a gene. The CDR3 length is 16 residues. Germline V gene sequence: CDR1 LNHDA, CDR2 SQIVND (reference sequence). CDR3 DNA: TGTGCCAGTAGTACCGGGACTAGCGGGAGTACAGATACGCAGTATTTT. Encoded protein: CASSTGTSGSTDTQYF.

This clonotype appeared a few times. The chain has TRBV12-3 or TRBV12-4 and TRBJ1-2; perhaps TRBD1 as D (6 bases). The CDR3 extends over 17 amino acids. The V and J ends lost 6 bases and 5 bases respectively, with 25 bases between them. CDR3 sequence: CASRSQLQLTGRYGYTF. The DNA of the CDR3 is TGTGCCAGCAGATCCCAGCTCCAATTGACAGGAAGATATGGCTACACCTTC.

The rearrangement uses TRBV7-2 and TRBJ2-3; 10 bases line up with TRBD2. V dropped 3 bases and J dropped 2; count of bases not matched to a gene: 8. CDR1 and CDR2 from the germline V gene are SGHTA and FQGNSA. The CDR3 covers 17 residues. CDR3 DNA sequence: TGTGCCAGCAGCTTCCCCTCACTAGCGGGGTACACAGATACGCAGTATTTT. It encodes CASSFPSLAGYTDTQYF. The entire variable domain, with the rest obtained from reference TRBV7-2 and TRBJ2-3, is as follows: GAGVSQSPSNKVTEKGKDVELRCDPISGHTALYWYRQSLGQGLEFLIYFQGNSAPDKSGLPSDRFSAERTGGSVSTLTIQRTQQEDSAVYLCASSFPSLAGYTDTQYFGPGTRLTVL.

This clonotype appeared a few times. The chain combines TRBV30 with TRBJ2-3; D is undetermined. The CDR3 has 12 residues. Germline CDR1 GTSNPN, CDR2 SVGIG (reference sequence). Trimming took 3 bases from V and 4 from J, leaving 8 bases between them. CDR3 sequence reads: CAWSVGSDTQYF. As DNA, the CDR3 is TGTGCCTGGAGCGTCGGCTCAGATACGCAGTATTTT.

This chain links TRBV29-1 with TRBJ2-1, with 7 bases fitting TRBD2. The J segment lost 6 bases and the V segment lost 2 bases, leaving 13 bases of the junction unmatched. Germline V gene lookup returns CDR1 SQVTM and CDR2 ANQGSEA. This CDR3 has 16 residues. Here the CDR3 reads CSVELAGEGHFNEQFF. CDR3 nucleotide sequence: TGCAGCGTTGAATTGGCGGGGGAGGGGCATTTCAATGAGCAGTTCTTC.

A single count supports this clonotype. The chain is built from TRBV5-1 and TRBJ1-6; D possibly corresponds to TRBD1 (5 bases). The CDR3 runs to 16 residues. The V end was cut by 1 base, the J end by 8 bases, with 16 bases between. Germline CDR1 reads SGHRS; CDR2 reads YFSETQ. The CDR3 sequence: CASSLQPGAGYSPLHF. In nucleotides, the CDR3 is TGCGCCAGCAGCTTGCAACCCGGGGCGGGTTATTCACCCCTCCACTTT.

V gene TRBV4-1 combines with J gene TRBJ1-2; D call uncertain. This CDR3 is 15 amino acids long. Germline-derived CDR1 and CDR2 are MGHRA and YSYEKL. The V and J ends lost 0 bases and 3 bases respectively, with 11 bases between them. The DNA of the CDR3 is TGCGCCAGCAGCCAAGATACGGGGATCGACTATGGCTACACCTTC. This sequence encodes CASSQDTGIDYGYTF.

This clonotype was counted only a few times. The chain carries TRBV29-1 and TRBJ2-3; possible D gene TRBD1, 6 bases. V was pared by 7 bases and J by 4 bases, with 15 bases between. Germline CDR1 is SQVTM and CDR2 is ANQGSEA. CDR3 length: 13 residues. The CDR3 DNA reads as TGCAGCGGAAACCGGGACACCCCAGATACGCAGTATTTT. Translating it yields CSGNRDTPDTQYF.

This clonotype was recorded many times. The J gene is TRBJ2-5, the V gene TRBV10-3; D perhaps matches TRBD1 (5 bases). The V gene's germline CDR1 is ENHRY and CDR2 SYGVKD. This CDR3 region has 13 residues. Trimming stripped 6 bases from V and 5 bases from J, with 13 bases between. The DNA for the CDR3 is TGTGCCATCAGCCAGGGTTCTTCGGAGACCCAGTACTTC. This translates into CAISQGSSETQYF.

The CDR3 loop is CASSSGTSVNEQFF. The CDR3 nucleotides read TGTGCCAGCAGCTCCGGGACTAGCGTGAATGAGCAGTTCTTC. This rearrangement joins TRBV7-3 to TRBJ2-1, with TRBD2 matching 10 bases. This CDR3 has 14 residues. Germline V CDR1 and CDR2: SGHTA, FQGTGA. Losses at the gene ends were 4 bases for V and 7 bases for J; bases not matched to a gene: 4.

The genes are TRBV15 and TRBJ1-2; TRBD1 agrees at 7 bases. This CDR3 is 16 amino acids long. Germline loops: CDR1 LNHNV, CDR2 YYDKDF (reference sequence). V gave up 3 bases and J gave up 3 bases; unmatched junction bases: 10. CDR3 protein: CATSRERGQGHYGYTF. CDR3 coding DNA: TGTGCCACCAGCAGGGAAAGGGGGCAAGGCCACTATGGCTACACCTTC.

The rearrangement uses TRBV7-2 and TRBJ2-5; 9 nucleotides agree with TRBD1. This CDR3 has 15 amino acids. CDR1 and CDR2 (germline): SGHTA, FQGNSA. Trimming removed 5 bases from V and 5 bases from J; junction bases left unmatched: 9. The CDR3 sequence is CASSAGSGTGETQYF. CDR3 in DNA: TGTGCCAGCAGCGCCGGATCCGGGACAGGGGAGACCCAGTACTTC.

This chain connects TRBV7-2 to TRBJ2-2, with D possibly matching TRBD2 (6 bases). The V and J ends lost 1 base and 4 bases respectively, with 10 bases between them. CDR1 and CDR2 from the germline V gene are SGHTA and FQGNSA. The CDR3 is made up of 15 amino acids. CDR3 nucleotides: TGTGCCAGCAGCTTAGACGGGAGCGTCACCGGGGAGCTGTTTTTT. Protein: CASSLDGSVTGELFF.

V is TRBV5-1 and J is TRBJ2-5; 11 positions match TRBD1. The J segment lost 4 bases and the V segment lost 4 bases, leaving 6 bases of the junction unmatched. Germline CDR1 and CDR2: SGHRS and YFSETQ. This CDR3 contains 15 residues. CDR3 region: CASSRWTGGGETQYF. The DNA for the CDR3 is TGCGCCAGCAGCCGTTGGACAGGGGGCGGAGAGACCCAGTACTTC. The full variable domain, rest sourced from reference TRBV5-1 and TRBJ2-5, is KAGVTQTPRYLIKTRGQQVTLSCSPISGHRSVSWYQQTPGQGLQFLFEYFSETQRNKGNFPGRFSGRQFSNSRSEMNVSTLELGDSALYLCASSRWTGGGETQYFGPGTRLLVL.

The DNA of the CDR3 is TGCAGTGCTAGTCCGGGAGCAGGAGAGACCCAGTACTTC. The encoded protein is CSASPGAGETQYF. The chain combines TRBV20-1 with TRBJ2-5; maybe TRBD2 (6 bases). Per germline, CDR1 DFQATT and CDR2 SNEGSKA (reference sequence). Between the trimmed V and J ends, which lost 3 bases and 4 bases, there was a span of 12 bases. This CDR3 comprises 13 residues.

The CDR3 sequence: CASSDVGVPYGYTF. CDR3 nucleotides: TGTGCCAGCAGTGATGTGGGGGTCCCCTATGGCTACACCTTC. This chain connects TRBV25-1 to TRBJ1-2; D may be TRBD1 (5 bases). Trimming pared 3 bases from V and 4 bases from J, leaving 12 bases between. From germline, CDR1 is MGHDK and CDR2 SYGVNS. This CDR3 is built from 14 residues.